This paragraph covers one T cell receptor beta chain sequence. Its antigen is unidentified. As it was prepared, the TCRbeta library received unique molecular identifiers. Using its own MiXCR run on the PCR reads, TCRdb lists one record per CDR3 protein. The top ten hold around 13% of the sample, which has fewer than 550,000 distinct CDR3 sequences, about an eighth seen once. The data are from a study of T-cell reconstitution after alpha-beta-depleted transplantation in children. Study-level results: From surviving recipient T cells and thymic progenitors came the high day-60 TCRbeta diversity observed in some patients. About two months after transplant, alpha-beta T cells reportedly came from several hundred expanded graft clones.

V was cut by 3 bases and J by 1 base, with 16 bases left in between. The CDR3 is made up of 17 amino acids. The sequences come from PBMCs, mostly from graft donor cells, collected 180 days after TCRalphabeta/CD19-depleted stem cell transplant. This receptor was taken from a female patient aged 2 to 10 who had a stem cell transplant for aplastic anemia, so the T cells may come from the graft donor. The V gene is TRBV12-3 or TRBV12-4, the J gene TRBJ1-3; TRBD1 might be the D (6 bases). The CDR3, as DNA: TGTGCCAGCAGTTTCTGGGGGCAGGGAGGATCTGGAAACACCATATATTTT. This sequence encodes CASSFWGQGGSGNTIYF.